These 29 T cell receptor beta chains were all obtained from the same sample, sequenced in a study of beta chain features in type 1 diabetes. General study points: Shortening of TCRB CDR3s, moderate but significant, appeared in all four CD4+ subsets of Type 1 diabetes patients.

These receptors have no identified antigens. TCRB transcripts that were expressed got sequenced, as all of the isolated RNA had been reverse transcribed. Assay used: immunoSEQ multiplex PCR; TCRdb lists only in-frame clones, some missing. The sample carries more than 250,000 clones, roughly 21% recorded once. Sequences were obtained from naive CD4+ T cells from blood. Receptors were obtained from a woman between 40 and 55 years old with type 1 diabetes.

This clone showed up just a few times. The chain joins TRBV18 to TRBJ2-3; no firm D call. The CDR3 runs 13 residues. Trimming pared 0 bases from V and 3 bases from J, leaving 4 bases between. Germline values: CDR1 KGHSH, CDR2 LQKENI. The CDR3 loop reads CASSPPQTDTQYF. CDR3 nucleotides: TGTGCCAGCTCACCACCTCAGACAGATACGCAGTATTTT.

This clone was detected only a few times. V is TRBV23-1 and J is TRBJ2-7; D is possibly TRBD1 (6 bases). TRBV23-1 is marked as an open reading frame, function uncertain. The CDR3 loop spans 15 amino acids. The ends were cut back, 10 bases at V and 0 bases at J, with 19 bases in the middle. CDR3 sequence: CATRTTGRSSYEQYF. Here the CDR3 DNA reads TGCGCCACCCGTACGACAGGCCGAAGCTCCTACGAGCAGTACTTC.

This clone was detected only a few times. The chain employs TRBV6-5 and TRBJ2-5; a possible D gene is TRBD2 (5 bases). The CDR3 consists of 13 residues. The V gene lost 2 bases and the J gene lost 4 bases, with 8 bases spanning the gap. Looked up from germline, CDR1 is MNHEY and CDR2 is SVGAGI. The CDR3 DNA is TGTGCCAGCAGTTACCGCGGAGGAGAGACCCAGTACTTC. This encodes CASSYRGGETQYF.

In this sample, this clone turned up a few times. The chain links TRBV25-1 to TRBJ2-2; D is unclear. CDR1 and CDR2 from the germline V gene are MGHDK and SYGVNS. This CDR3 is 15 amino acids long. V lost 2 bases, J lost 0 bases, and 7 bases lay in between. CDR3 loop: CASSETAPNTGELFF. The CDR3 DNA sequence: TGTGCCAGCAGTGAAACAGCCCCGAACACCGGGGAGCTGTTTTTT. Supplemented by reference TRBV25-1 and TRBJ2-2, the full variable domain reads EADIYQTPRYLVIGTGKKITLECSQTMGHDKMYWYQQDPGMELHLIHYSYGVNSTEKGDLSSESTVSRIRTEHFPLTLESARPSHTSQYLCASSETAPNTGELFFGEGSRLTVL.

The rearrangement links TRBV7-9 to TRBJ2-5, with D possibly being TRBD2 (6 bases). The V gene lost 7 bases and the J gene lost 0 bases, with 18 bases spanning the gap. CDR3 length: 16 residues. The germline CDR1 and CDR2 sequences are SEHNR and FQNEAQ (reference sequence). The DNA of the CDR3 is TGTGCCAGCAAAGGGAGGTTCGGGGGAGACCAAGAGACCCAGTACTTC. Its protein is CASKGRFGGDQETQYF.

The rearrangement uses TRBV28 and TRBJ2-7; D unresolved. Per the germline V gene, CDR1 is MDHEN and CDR2 is SYDVKM. The CDR3 has 13 amino acids. Trimming took 5 bases from V and 2 from J, leaving 10 bases between them. CDR3 DNA: TGTGCCAGCAGTCGGTTGCCCCCCTACGAGCAGTACTTC. This encodes CASSRLPPYEQYF.

This clone was observed a few times. The chain is built from TRBV6-6 and TRBJ1-2; D is perhaps TRBD1 (5 bases). The V end lost 7 bases, the J end lost 4 bases, and 10 bases lay between the germline ends. The CDR3 is 12 amino acids. The germline V gene has CDR1 MNHNY and CDR2 SVGAGI (reference sequence). In DNA, the CDR3 is TGTGCCAGCACTGTTGACAGCTATGGCTACACCTTC. This sequence encodes CASTVDSYGYTF.

The rearrangement joins TRBV30 to TRBJ1-5; D may be TRBD1 (6 bases). CDR3 length equals 14 residues. The V gene's germline CDR1 is GTSNPN and CDR2 SVGIG (reference sequence). Trimming shortened V by 1 base and J by 1 base, and 8 bases separated the two germline ends. The DNA of the CDR3 is TGTGCCTGGAGTGCCCAGGGGAGCAATCAGCCCCAGCATTTT. Translating gives CAWSAQGSNQPQHF.

This clone was observed a handful of times. The chain has TRBV7-2 and TRBJ2-5; possibly TRBD2 for D (7 bases). Germline V gene data show CDR1 as SGHTA and CDR2 as FQGNSA. V was cut by 5 bases and J by 4 bases, with 20 bases left in between. The CDR3 runs to 16 residues. CDR3 in DNA: TGTGCCAGCAGCCCGGTCAGGCCGGGGGGCGTAGAGACCCAGTACTTC. Its translation: CASSPVRPGGVETQYF. Filled out from reference TRBV7-2 and TRBJ2-5, the complete variable domain reads GAGVSQSPSNKVTEKGKDVELRCDPISGHTALYWYRQSLGQGLEFLIYFQGNSAPDKSGLPSDRFSAERTGGSVSTLTIQRTQQEDSAVYLCASSPVRPGGVETQYFGPGTRLLVL.

V and J are TRBV15 and TRBJ2-7; 10 bases are shared with TRBD1. Trimming took 3 bases from V and 2 from J; bases not matched to a gene: 4. This CDR3 has 15 residues. The germline V gene has CDR1 LNHNV and CDR2 YYDKDF (reference sequence). The CDR3 sequence is CATSRDRGFPYEQYF. In nucleotides, the CDR3 is TGTGCCACCAGCAGGGACAGGGGGTTCCCCTACGAGCAGTACTTC.

This clone was counted a few times. The V gene is TRBV7-9, the J gene TRBJ2-2; D unclear. Germline CDR1 and CDR2: SEHNR and FQNEAQ (reference sequence). V lost 6 bases to trimming and J lost 5 bases, with 7 bases between them. This CDR3 comprises 12 residues. The chain's CDR3 is CASSLSTGELFF. CDR3 nucleotide sequence: TGTGCCAGCAGTCTGAGTACCGGGGAGCTGTTTTTT.

This chain connects TRBV4-1 to TRBJ1-2, with 7 bases that match TRBD1. V gave up 2 bases and J gave up 4 bases; unmatched junction bases: 7. CDR3 size: 15 residues. Looked up from germline, CDR1 is MGHRA and CDR2 is YSYEKL. The CDR3, as DNA: TGCGCCAGCAGCCAAAGGGACAGCTTAGTCTATGGCTACACCTTC. This encodes CASSQRDSLVYGYTF.

This clone was counted a few times. V and J are TRBV30 and TRBJ1-2, with D possibly matching TRBD1 (6 bases). V dropped 2 bases and J dropped 4 bases, with 17 bases sitting between them. CDR3 size: 15 residues. CDR1 GTSNPN and CDR2 SVGIG come from the germline V gene (reference sequence). The CDR3 region has the DNA TGTGCCTGGAGTCCCCGTTCTCGGACAGTCTATGGCTACACCTTC. Its translation is CAWSPRSRTVYGYTF.

This clone appeared a few times. The CDR3 DNA sequence: TGTGCCAGCAGTGAGGAAGCGGGACGTAGCAATGAGCAGTTCTTC. As protein: CASSEEAGRSNEQFF. The chain joins TRBV2 to TRBJ2-1, with TRBD2 matching 7 bases. This CDR3 comprises 15 residues. CDR1 is SNHLY, CDR2 FYNNEI, per germline. The J segment lost 6 bases and the V segment lost 3 bases, leaving 8 bases of the junction unmatched.

The rearrangement uses TRBV29-1 and TRBJ1-4, with D possibly TRBD1 on 5 matching bases. CDR3 length: 13 residues. CDR1 SQVTM and CDR2 ANQGSEA come from the germline V gene. The V end lost 5 bases, the J end lost 6 bases, and 13 bases lay between the germline ends. This CDR3 is CSVLTGFDEKLFF. The DNA for the CDR3 is TGCAGCGTTCTCACAGGCTTCGATGAAAAACTGTTTTTT.

This clone occurred a few times. The chain uses TRBV9 and TRBJ1-2; 10 bases are shared with TRBD1. This CDR3 spans 16 amino acids. Trimming at V came to 3 bases and at J to 8 bases, leaving 13 bases not matched to a gene. CDR1 is SGDLS and CDR2 is YYNGEE in the germline V gene. The CDR3 bases are TGTGCCAGCAGCGCGGGACAGGGGAGCCCTGATAGGGGCTACACCTTC. Its protein product is CASSAGQGSPDRGYTF.

V gene TRBV7-8 combines with J gene TRBJ2-7; no clear D. Germline V gives CDR1 SGHVS, CDR2 FQNEAQ. V dropped 1 base and J dropped 7 bases, with 11 bases sitting between them. This CDR3 has 13 residues. CDR3 residues: CASSLEQQYEQYF. The CDR3, as DNA: TGTGCCAGCAGCTTAGAACAGCAGTATGAGCAGTACTTC.

The chain couples TRBV6-5 to TRBJ2-7, with 8 nucleotides matching TRBD1. The V segment lost 11 bases and the J segment 7 bases; nucleotides outside the gene matches: 10. CDR1 is MNHEY and CDR2 is SVGAGI in the germline V gene. This CDR3 spans 12 amino acids. CDR3 coding DNA: TGTGCCGCCTGGGACAGGCTCGGTGAGCAGTACTTC. Its translation: CAAWDRLGEQYF.

The V and J genes are TRBV25-1 and TRBJ2-1; 11 bases are shared with TRBD1. There are 13 residues in the CDR3. The J segment lost 7 bases and the V segment lost 8 bases, leaving 4 bases of the junction unmatched. The germline gives CDR1 MGHDK, CDR2 SYGVNS. The CDR3 sequence is CASGTGGMNEQFF. The CDR3 DNA is TGTGCCAGCGGGACAGGGGGGATGAATGAGCAGTTCTTC.

This chain connects TRBV18 to TRBJ2-7; 12 positions agree with TRBD1. The CDR3 totals 14 residues. Trimming removed 4 bases from V and 7 bases from J; junction bases left unmatched: 5. Germline CDR1 KGHSH, CDR2 LQKENI. This chain's CDR3 is CASSLGQGAWEQYF. CDR3 nucleotides: TGTGCCAGCTCACTGGGACAGGGGGCTTGGGAGCAGTACTTC. The full variable domain, its missing parts supplied by reference TRBV18 and TRBJ2-7, is NAGVMQNPRHLVRRRGQEARLRCSPMKGHSHVYWYRQLPEEGLKFMVYLQKENIIDESGMPKERFSAEFPKEGPSILRIQQVVRGDSAAYFCASSLGQGAWEQYFGPGTRLTVT.

This rearrangement joins TRBV5-1 to TRBJ2-2; TRBD1 is a possible D gene (5 bases). Deletions cut 2 bases from V and 5 bases from J, with 7 bases between. CDR1 and CDR2 (germline): SGHRS, YFSETQ. CDR3 length: 13 residues. The CDR3 bases are TGCGCCAGCAGCTTACAGGAGACCGGGGAGCTGTTTTTT. Residues: CASSLQETGELFF. The full variable domain, in which reference TRBV5-1 and TRBJ2-2 provide the parts outside the CDR3, is KAGVTQTPRYLIKTRGQQVTLSCSPISGHRSVSWYQQTPGQGLQFLFEYFSETQRNKGNFPGRFSGRQFSNSRSEMNVSTLELGDSALYLCASSLQETGELFFGEGSRLTVL.

The genes are TRBV28 and TRBJ2-7; 9 nucleotides align to TRBD1. CDR1 and CDR2 (germline): MDHEN, SYDVKM. After removal of 6 bases from V and 3 bases from J, the junction contained 3 bases not matched to a gene. CDR3 length: 13 amino acids. The CDR3 loop reads CASRGTGFYEQYF. The CDR3 DNA reads TGTGCCAGCAGAGGGACAGGGTTCTACGAGCAGTACTTC.

This clone was recorded a few times. V and J are TRBV29-1 and TRBJ1-1; 7 bases align to TRBD1. Germline V CDR1 and CDR2: SQVTM, ANQGSEA. The CDR3 is made up of 14 amino acids. V gave up 6 bases and J gave up 2 bases; unmatched junction bases: 9. Here the CDR3 DNA reads TGCAGCGTGCTGTTGACAGGGAGCAACACTGAAGCTTTCTTT. It is translated as CSVLLTGSNTEAFF.

A few counts support this clone. The rearrangement uses TRBV29-1 and TRBJ2-7; D remains ambiguous. CDR1 and CDR2 (germline): SQVTM, ANQGSEA. V was shortened by 4 bases and J by 7 bases, with 14 bases between the two germline ends. The CDR3 has 12 residues. CDR3 nucleotide sequence: TGCAGCGTTGTCGAGGCGACTTGGGAGCAGTACTTC. It codes for CSVVEATWEQYF.

There are a few counts of this clone. V is TRBV7-2 and J is TRBJ2-7; perhaps TRBD2 as D (6 bases). The CDR3 covers 12 residues. The germline CDR1 and CDR2 sequences are SGHTA and FQGNSA. Trimming removed 11 bases at V and 2 bases at J, with 13 bases between. CDR3 nucleotide sequence: TGTGCCGTAGGGGCGGGGCCCTACGAGCAGTACTTC. Amino acid sequence: CAVGAGPYEQYF.

This clone was found a few times. The chain couples TRBV6-5 to TRBJ1-2, with 9 bases matching TRBD1. There are 14 residues in the CDR3. Germline loops: CDR1 MNHEY, CDR2 SVGAGI. Trimming at V came to 6 bases and at J to 8 bases, leaving 10 bases not matched to a gene. For the CDR3, the DNA is TGTGCCAGCAGCCGAGGACAGGGGATGGGCGGCTACACCTTC. It is translated as CASSRGQGMGGYTF.

This clone was seen a few times. This sequence joins TRBV13 and TRBJ2-3, with 11 bases identical to TRBD2. Germline CDR1 reads PRHDT; CDR2 reads FYEKMQ (reference sequence). This CDR3 is 15 amino acids long. After removal of 5 bases from V and 6 bases from J, the junction contained 7 bases not matched to a gene. DNA of the CDR3: TGTGCCAGCAGCCCACTAGCGGGAGCAGGGGATACGCAGTATTTT. Translation gives CASSPLAGAGDTQYF.

This clone showed up just a few times. The gene calls are TRBV15 and TRBJ2-6; D is perhaps TRBD1 (6 bases). Germline V gives CDR1 LNHNV, CDR2 YYDKDF (reference sequence). Trimming removed 4 bases from V and 4 bases from J, with 23 bases in between. The CDR3 has 19 residues. CDR3 amino acids: CATSTPSQGIPTGANVLTF. CDR3 DNA sequence: TGTGCCACCAGCACCCCCTCACAGGGAATCCCAACCGGGGCCAACGTCCTGACTTTC.

As to this clone: The sample has other DNA sequences that encode this CDR3 too. V and J are TRBV7-3 and TRBJ2-3; D ambiguous. Trimming took off 3 bases at V and 1 base at J, with 5 bases between the two ends. This CDR3 is 13 amino acids long. Germline V gene lookup returns CDR1 SGHTA and CDR2 FQGTGA. The CDR3 reads CASSFPGTDTQYF. The CDR3 nucleotides read TGTGCCAGCAGCTTTCCCGGCACAGATACGCAGTATTTT.